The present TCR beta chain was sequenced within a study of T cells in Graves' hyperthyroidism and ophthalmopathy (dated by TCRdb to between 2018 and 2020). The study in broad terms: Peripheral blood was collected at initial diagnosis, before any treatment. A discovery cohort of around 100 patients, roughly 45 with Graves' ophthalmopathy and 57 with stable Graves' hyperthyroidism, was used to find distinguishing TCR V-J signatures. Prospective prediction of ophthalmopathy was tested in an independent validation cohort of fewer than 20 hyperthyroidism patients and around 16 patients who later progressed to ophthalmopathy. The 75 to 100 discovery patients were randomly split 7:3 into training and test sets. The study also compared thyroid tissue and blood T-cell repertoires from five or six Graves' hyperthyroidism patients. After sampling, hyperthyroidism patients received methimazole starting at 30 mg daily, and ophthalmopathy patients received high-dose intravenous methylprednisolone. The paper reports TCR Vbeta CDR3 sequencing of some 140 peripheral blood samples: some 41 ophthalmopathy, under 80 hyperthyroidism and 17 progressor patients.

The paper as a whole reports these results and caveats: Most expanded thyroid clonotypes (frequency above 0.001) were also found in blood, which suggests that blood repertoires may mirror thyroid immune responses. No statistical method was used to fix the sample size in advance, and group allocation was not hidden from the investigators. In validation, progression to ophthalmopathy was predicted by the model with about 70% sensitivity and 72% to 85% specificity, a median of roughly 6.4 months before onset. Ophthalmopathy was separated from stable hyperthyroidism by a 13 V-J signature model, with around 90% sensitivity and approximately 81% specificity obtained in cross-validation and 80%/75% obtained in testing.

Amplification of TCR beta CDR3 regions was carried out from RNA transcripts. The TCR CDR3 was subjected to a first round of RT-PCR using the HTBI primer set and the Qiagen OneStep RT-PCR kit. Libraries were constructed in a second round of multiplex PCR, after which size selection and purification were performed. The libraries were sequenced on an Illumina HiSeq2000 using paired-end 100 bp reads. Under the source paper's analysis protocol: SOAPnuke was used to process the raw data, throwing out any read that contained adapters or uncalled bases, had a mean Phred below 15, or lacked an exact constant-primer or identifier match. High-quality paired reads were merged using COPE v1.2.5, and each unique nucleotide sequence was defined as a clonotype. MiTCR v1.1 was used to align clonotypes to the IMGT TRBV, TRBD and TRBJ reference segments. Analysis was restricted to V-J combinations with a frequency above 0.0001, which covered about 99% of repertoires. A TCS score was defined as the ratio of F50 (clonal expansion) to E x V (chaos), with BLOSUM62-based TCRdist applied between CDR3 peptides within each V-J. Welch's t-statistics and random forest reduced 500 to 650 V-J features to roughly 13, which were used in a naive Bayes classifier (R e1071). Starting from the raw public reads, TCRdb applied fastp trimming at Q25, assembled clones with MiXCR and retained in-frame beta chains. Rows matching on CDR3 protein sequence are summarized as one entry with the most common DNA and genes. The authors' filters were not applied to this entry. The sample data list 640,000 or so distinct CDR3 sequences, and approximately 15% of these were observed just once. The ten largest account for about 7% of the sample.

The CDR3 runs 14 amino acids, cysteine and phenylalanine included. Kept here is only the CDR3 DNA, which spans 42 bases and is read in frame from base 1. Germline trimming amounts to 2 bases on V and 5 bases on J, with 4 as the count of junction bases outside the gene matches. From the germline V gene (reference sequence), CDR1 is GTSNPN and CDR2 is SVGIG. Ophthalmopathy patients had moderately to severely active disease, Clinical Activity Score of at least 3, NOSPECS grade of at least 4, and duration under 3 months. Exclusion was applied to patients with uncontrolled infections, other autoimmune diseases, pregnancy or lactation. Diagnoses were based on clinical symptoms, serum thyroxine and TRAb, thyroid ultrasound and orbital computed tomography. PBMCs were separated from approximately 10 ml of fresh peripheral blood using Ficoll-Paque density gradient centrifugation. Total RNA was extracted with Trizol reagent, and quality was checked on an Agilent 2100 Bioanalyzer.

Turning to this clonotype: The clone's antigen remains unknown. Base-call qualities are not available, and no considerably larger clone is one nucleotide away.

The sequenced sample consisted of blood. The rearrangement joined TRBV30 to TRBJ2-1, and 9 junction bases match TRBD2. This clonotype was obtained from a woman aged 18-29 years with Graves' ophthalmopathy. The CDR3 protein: CAWSLGTSNNEQFF. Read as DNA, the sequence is TGTGCCTGGAGTTTAGGGACTAGCAACAATGAGCAGTTCTTC.